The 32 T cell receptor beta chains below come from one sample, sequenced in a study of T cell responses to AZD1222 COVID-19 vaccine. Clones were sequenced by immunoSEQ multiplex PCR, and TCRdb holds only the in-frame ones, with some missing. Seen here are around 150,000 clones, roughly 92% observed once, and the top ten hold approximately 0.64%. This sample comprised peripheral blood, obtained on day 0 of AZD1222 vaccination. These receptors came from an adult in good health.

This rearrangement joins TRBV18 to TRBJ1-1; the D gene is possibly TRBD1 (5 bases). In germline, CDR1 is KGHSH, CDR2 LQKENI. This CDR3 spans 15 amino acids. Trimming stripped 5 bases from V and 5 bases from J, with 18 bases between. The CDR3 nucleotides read TGTGCCAGCTCAAATCAGGGTGTTCCGGTTACTGAAGCTTTCTTT. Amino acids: CASSNQGVPVTEAFF.

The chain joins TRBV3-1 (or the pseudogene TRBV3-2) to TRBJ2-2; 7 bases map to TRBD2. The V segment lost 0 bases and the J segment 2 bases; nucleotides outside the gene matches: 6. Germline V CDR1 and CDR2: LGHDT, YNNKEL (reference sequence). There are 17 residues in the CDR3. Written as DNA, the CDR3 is TGTGCCAGCAGCCAAGATCGGCTAGCGGTTAACACCGGGGAGCTGTTTTTT. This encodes CASSQDRLAVNTGELFF.

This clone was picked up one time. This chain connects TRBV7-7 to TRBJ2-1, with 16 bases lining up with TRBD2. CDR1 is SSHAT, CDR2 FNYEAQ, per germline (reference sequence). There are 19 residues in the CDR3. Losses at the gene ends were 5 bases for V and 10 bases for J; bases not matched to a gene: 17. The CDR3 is CASSPTGTSGRGIQLEQFF. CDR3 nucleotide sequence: TGTGCCAGCAGCCCTACCGGGACTAGCGGGAGGGGTATACAATTAGAGCAGTTCTTC.

CDR3 sequence reads: CASSPSDRQRSTEAFF. CDR3 DNA sequence: TGCGCCAGCAGTCCATCGGATAGACAGCGGAGCACTGAAGCTTTCTTT. This sequence joins TRBV10-2 and TRBJ1-1, with D perhaps matching TRBD1 (5 bases). Trimming took 5 bases from V and 4 from J, leaving 20 bases between them. Germline V gene data show CDR1 as WSHSY and CDR2 as SAAADI. The CDR3 sequence is 16 residues long.

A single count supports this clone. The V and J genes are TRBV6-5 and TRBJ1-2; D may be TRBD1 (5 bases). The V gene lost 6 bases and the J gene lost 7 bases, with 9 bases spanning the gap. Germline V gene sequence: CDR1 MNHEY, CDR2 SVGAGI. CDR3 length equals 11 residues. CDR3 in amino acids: CASREGSGYTF. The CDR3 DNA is TGTGCCAGCAGGGAGGGGAGTGGCTACACCTTC.

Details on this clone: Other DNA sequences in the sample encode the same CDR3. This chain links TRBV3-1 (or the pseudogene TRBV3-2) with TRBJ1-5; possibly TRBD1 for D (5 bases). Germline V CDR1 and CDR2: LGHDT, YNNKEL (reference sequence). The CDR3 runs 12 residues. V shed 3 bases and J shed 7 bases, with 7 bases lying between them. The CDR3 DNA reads TGTGCCAGCAGCCAGGGGCGACAGCCCCAGCATTTT. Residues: CASSQGRQPQHF.

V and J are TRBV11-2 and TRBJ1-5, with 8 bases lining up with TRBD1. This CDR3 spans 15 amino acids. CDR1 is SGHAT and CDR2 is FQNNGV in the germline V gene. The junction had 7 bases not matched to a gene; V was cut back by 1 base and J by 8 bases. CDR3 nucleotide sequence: TGTGCCAGCAGCTTAGCGGACAGGGAAGACGAGCCCCAGCATTTT. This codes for CASSLADREDEPQHF.

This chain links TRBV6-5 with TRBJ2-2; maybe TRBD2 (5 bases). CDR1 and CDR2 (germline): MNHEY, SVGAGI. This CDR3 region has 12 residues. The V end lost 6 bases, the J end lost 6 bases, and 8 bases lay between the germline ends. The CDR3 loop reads CASRRTAGELFF. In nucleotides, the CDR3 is TGTGCCAGCAGGAGGACTGCCGGGGAGCTGTTTTTT.

The CDR3 DNA sequence: TGTGCCAGCAGCTTAGTATCTCTAGCGGGAGACGAGCAGTACTTC. Translated, it gives CASSLVSLAGDEQYF. The genes are TRBV13 and TRBJ2-7; 10 positions agree with TRBD2. This CDR3 has 15 amino acids. CDR1 and CDR2 from the germline V gene are PRHDT and FYEKMQ (reference sequence). Trimming cost V 1 base and J 5 bases; bases outside gene matches: 5.

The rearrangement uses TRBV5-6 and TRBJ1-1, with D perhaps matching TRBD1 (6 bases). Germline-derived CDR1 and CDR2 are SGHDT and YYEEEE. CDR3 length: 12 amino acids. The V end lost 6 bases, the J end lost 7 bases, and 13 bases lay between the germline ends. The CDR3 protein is CASTLGGREAFF. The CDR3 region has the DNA TGTGCCAGCACCCTTGGGGGCCGTGAAGCTTTCTTT.

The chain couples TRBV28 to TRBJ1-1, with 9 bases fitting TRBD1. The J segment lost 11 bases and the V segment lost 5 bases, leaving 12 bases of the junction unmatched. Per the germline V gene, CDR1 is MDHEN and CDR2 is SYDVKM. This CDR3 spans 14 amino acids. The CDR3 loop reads CASSPGQGPTLAFF. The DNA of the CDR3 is TGTGCCAGCAGTCCGGGACAGGGTCCGACTTTGGCTTTCTTT.

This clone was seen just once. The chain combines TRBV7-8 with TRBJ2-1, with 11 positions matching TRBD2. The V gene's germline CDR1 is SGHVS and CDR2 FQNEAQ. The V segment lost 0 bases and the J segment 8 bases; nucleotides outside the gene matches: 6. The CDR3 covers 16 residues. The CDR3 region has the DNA TGTGCCAGCAGCTTAGCCGGAACTAGCGGGAGTTATGAGCAGTTCTTC. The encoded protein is CASSLAGTSGSYEQFF.

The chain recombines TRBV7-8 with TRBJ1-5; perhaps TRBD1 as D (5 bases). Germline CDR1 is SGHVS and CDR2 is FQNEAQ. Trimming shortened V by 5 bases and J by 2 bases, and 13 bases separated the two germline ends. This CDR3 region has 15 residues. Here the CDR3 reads CASSAETGGNQPQHF. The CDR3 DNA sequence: TGTGCCAGCAGCGCCGAGACGGGGGGCAATCAGCCCCAGCATTTT. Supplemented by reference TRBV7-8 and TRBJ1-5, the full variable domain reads GAGVSQSPRYKVAKRGQDVALRCDPISGHVSLFWYQQALGQGPEFLTYFQNEAQLDKSGLPSDRFFAERPEGSVSTLKIQRTQQEDSAVYLCASSAETGGNQPQHFGDGTRLSIL.

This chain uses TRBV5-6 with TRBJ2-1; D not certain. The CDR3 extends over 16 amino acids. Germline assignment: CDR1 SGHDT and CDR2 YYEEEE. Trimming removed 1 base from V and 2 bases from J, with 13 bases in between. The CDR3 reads CASSLIGRTTYNEQFF. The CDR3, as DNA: TGTGCCAGCAGCTTGATAGGCAGAACTACCTACAATGAGCAGTTCTTC.

CDR3: CASSLAAGNTIYF. DNA of the CDR3: TGTGCCAGCAGTTTAGCGGCTGGAAACACCATATATTTT. V and J are TRBV12-3 or TRBV12-4 and TRBJ1-3, with D unresolved. Trimming cost V 0 bases and J 2 bases, with 2 bases left between them. The CDR3 is 13 amino acids.

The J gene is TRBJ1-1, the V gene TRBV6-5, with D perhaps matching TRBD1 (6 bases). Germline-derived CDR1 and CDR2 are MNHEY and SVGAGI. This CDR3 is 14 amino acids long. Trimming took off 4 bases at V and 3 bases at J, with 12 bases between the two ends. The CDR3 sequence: CASSLARGDTEAFF. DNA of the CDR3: TGTGCCAGCAGTTTAGCGAGGGGGGACACTGAAGCTTTCTTT.

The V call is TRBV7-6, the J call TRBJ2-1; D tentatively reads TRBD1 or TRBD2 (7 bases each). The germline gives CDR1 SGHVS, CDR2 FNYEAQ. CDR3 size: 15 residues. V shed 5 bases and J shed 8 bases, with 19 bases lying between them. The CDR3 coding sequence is TGTGCCAGCAGCACTGGACAGGTCCTAGCGGATGAGCAGTTCTTC. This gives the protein CASSTGQVLADEQFF.

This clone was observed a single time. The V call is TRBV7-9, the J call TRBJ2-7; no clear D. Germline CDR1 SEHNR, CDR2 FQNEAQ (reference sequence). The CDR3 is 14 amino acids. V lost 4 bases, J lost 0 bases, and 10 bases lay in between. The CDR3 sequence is CASSSWTDSYEQYF. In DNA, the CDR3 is TGTGCCAGCAGCTCGTGGACCGACTCCTACGAGCAGTACTTC.

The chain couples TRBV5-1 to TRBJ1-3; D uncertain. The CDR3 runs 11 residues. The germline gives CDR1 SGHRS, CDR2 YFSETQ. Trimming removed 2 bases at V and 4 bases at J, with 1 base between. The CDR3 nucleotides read TGCGCCAGCAGCTTCGGAAACACCATATATTTT. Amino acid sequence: CASSFGNTIYF.

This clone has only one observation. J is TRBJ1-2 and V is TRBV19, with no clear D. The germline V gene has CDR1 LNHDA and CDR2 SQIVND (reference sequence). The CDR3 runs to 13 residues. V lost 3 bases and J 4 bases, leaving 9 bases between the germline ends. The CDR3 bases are TGTGCCAGTAGTATCGGAATCTTCTATGGCTACACCTTC. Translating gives CASSIGIFYGYTF.

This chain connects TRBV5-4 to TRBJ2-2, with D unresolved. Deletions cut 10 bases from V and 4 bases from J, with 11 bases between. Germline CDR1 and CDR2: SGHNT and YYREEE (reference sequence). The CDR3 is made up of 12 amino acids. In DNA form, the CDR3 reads TGTGCCGCCGCGACGATCACCGGGGAGCTGTTTTTT. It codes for CAAATITGELFF.

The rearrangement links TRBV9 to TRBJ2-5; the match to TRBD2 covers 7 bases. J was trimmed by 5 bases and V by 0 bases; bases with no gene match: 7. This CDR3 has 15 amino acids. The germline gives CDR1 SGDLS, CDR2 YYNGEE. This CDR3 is CASSVDVGGSETQYF. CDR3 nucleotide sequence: TGTGCCAGCAGCGTAGACGTAGGCGGGAGCGAGACCCAGTACTTC.

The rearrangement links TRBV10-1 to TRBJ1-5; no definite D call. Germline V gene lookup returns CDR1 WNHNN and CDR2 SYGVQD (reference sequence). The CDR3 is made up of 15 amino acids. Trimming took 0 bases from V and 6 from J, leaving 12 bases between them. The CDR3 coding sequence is TGCGCCAGCAGTGAGTCGCAGGCGGAGCGTCAGCCCCAGCATTTT. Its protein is CASSESQAERQPQHF.

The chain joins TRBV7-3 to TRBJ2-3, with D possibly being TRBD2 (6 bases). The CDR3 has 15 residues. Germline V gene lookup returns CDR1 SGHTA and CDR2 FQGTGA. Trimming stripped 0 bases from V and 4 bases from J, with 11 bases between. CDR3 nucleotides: TGTGCCAGCAGCTTAACGTTGGCTAGCGCAGATACGCAGTATTTT. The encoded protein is CASSLTLASADTQYF.

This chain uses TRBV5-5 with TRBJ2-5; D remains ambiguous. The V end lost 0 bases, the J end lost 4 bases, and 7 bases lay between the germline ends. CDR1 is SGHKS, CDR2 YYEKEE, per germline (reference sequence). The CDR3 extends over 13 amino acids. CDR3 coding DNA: TGTGCCAGCAGCTTGGACCTAAGAGAGACCCAGTACTTC. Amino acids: CASSLDLRETQYF. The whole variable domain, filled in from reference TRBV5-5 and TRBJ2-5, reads DAGVTQSPTHLIKTRGQQVTLRCSPISGHKSVSWYQQVLGQGPQFIFQYYEKEERGRGNFPDRFSARQFPNYSSELNVNALLLGDSALYLCASSLDLRETQYFGPGTRLLVL.

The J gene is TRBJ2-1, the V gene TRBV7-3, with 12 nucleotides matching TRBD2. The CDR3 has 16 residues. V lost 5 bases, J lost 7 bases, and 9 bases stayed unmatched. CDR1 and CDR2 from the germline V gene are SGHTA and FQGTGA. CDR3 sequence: CASSPRTSGVPNEQFF. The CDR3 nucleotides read TGTGCCAGCAGCCCTCGGACTAGCGGGGTACCTAATGAGCAGTTCTTC. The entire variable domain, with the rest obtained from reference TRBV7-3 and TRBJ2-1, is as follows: GAGVSQTPSNKVTEKGKYVELRCDPISGHTALYWYRQSLGQGPEFLIYFQGTGAADDSGLPNDRFFAVRPEGSVSTLKIQRTERGDSAVYLCASSPRTSGVPNEQFFGPGTRLTVL.

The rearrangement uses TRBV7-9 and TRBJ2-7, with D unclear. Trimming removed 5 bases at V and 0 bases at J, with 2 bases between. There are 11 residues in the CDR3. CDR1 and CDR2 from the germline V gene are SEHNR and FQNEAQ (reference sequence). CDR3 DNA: TGTGCCAGCAGCGCCTCCTACGAGCAGTACTTC. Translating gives CASSASYEQYF.

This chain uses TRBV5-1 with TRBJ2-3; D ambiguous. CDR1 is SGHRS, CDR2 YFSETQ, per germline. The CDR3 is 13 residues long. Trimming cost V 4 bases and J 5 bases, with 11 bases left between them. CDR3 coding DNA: TGCGCCAGCAGCACCCTCAGTGAAGATACGCAGTATTTT. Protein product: CASSTLSEDTQYF.

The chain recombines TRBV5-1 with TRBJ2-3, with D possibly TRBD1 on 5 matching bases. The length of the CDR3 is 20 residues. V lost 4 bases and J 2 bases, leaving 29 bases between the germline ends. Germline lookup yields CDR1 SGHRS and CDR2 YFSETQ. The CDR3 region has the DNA TGCGCCAGCAGCCCGAGCGAAAGAAGCGTTCCTTGGACAACCACAGATACGCAGTATTTT. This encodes CASSPSERSVPWTTTDTQYF.

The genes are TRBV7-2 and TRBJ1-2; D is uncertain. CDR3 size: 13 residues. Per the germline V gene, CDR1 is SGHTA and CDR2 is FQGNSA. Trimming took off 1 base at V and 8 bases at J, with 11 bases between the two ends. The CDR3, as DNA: TGTGCCAGCAGCTTAGAGATCCGAGACGGCTACACCTTC. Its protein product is CASSLEIRDGYTF.

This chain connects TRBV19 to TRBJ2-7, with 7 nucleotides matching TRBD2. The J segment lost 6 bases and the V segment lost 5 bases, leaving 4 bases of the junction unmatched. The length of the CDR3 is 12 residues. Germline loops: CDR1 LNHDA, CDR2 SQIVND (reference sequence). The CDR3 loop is CASSVGGTEQYF. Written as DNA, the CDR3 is TGTGCCAGTAGTGTGGGGGGGACCGAGCAGTACTTC.

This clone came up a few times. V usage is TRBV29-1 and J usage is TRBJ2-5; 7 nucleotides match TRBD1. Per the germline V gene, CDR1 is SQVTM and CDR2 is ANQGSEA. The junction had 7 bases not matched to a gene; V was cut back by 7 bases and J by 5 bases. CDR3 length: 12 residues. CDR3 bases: TGCAGCGCCGGACAGGAATGGGAGACCCAGTACTTC. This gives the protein CSAGQEWETQYF.